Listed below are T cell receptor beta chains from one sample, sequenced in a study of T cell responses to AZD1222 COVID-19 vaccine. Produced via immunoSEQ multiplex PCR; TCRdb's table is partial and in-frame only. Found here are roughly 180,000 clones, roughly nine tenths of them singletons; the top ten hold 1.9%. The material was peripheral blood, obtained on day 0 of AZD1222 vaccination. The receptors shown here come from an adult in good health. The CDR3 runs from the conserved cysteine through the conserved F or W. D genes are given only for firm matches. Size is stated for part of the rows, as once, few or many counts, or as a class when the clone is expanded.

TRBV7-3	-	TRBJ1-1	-	CASSYDRVRLATEAFF	TGTGCCAGCAGCTACGACCGGGTCCGGTTAGCGACTGAAGCTTTCTTT
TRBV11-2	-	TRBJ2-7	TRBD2	CASGIKSGANYEQYF	TGTGCCAGCGGCATAAAAAGCGGGGCGAACTACGAGCAGTACTTC
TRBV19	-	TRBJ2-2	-	CASRGLPPNTGELFF	TGTGCCAGTAGGGGACTGCCCCCGAACACCGGGGAGCTGTTTTTT
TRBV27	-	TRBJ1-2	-	CASSLSSYDGYTF	TGTGCCAGCAGTTTATCCTCGTATGATGGCTACACCTTC
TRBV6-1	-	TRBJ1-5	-	CASSERTVYSNQPQHF	TGTGCCAGCAGTGAGAGGACAGTCTATAGCAATCAGCCCCAGCATTTT
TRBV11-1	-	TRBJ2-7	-	CASSLVSGSGYEQYF	TGTGCCAGCAGCTTAGTCAGCGGATCAGGCTACGAGCAGTACTTC
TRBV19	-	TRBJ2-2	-	CASSQAGELFF	TGTGCCAGTTCGCAGGCCGGGGAGCTGTTTTTT
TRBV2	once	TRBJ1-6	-	CASSDHKNSPLHF	TGTGCCAGCAGTGACCATAAAAATTCACCCCTCCACTTT
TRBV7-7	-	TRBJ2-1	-	CASSPRNAGNEQFF	TGTGCTAGCAGCCCCCGTAATGCCGGCAATGAGCAGTTCTTC
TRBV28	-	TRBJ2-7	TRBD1	CASRVLGTGHREQYF	TGTGCCAGCAGGGTCCTAGGGACAGGCCATCGGGAGCAGTACTTC
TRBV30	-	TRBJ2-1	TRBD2	CAWSVGTSGVMDEQFF	TGTGCCTGGAGTGTAGGAACTAGCGGGGTGATGGATGAGCAGTTCTTC
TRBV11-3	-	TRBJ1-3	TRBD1	CASSSQGGTSGNTIYF	TGTGCCAGCAGCTCCCAGGGGGGGACCTCTGGAAACACCATATATTTT
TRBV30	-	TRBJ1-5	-	CAWSGGRMSNQPQHF	TGTGCCTGGAGTGGGGGACGGATGAGCAATCAGCCCCAGCATTTT